Listed below are T cell receptor beta chains from one sample, sequenced in a study of cytomegalovirus exposure and HLA in healthy donors. TCRdb keeps only in-frame clones here, not all; method: immunoSEQ multiplex PCR. The table lists about 98,000 clones, 60% to 85% of them singletons. Material for sequencing was PBMCs. These receptors were obtained from a man in his fifties or sixties in good health and CMV-seropositive. CDR3s include the opening cysteine and the closing phenylalanine or tryptophan. A D gene is named only where the DNA matches it firmly.

CDR3aa: CASSRTGAVSYEQYF; j_gene: TRBJ2-7; v_gene: TRBV6-5; d_gene: TRBD1
CDR3aa: CASSPGIQETQYF; j_gene: TRBJ2-5; v_gene: TRBV7-6; d_gene: NA
CDR3aa: CASSLGSSGGLNTGELFF; j_gene: TRBJ2-2; v_gene: TRBV5-4; d_gene: TRBD2
CDR3aa: CASSLGHQDNEQFF; j_gene: TRBJ2-1; v_gene: TRBV4-3; d_gene: NA
CDR3aa: CASSSSGGGNEQFF; j_gene: TRBJ2-1; v_gene: TRBV7-3; d_gene: TRBD2
CDR3aa: CASSSPGGTEAFF; j_gene: TRBJ1-1; v_gene: TRBV19; d_gene: NA
CDR3aa: CASRAGTGGLLFF; j_gene: TRBJ1-4; v_gene: TRBV2; d_gene: TRBD1
CDR3aa: CASLSPGTTYEQYF; j_gene: TRBJ2-7; v_gene: TRBV6-5; d_gene: NA
CDR3aa: CASSGWDRASYEQYF; j_gene: TRBJ2-7; v_gene: TRBV7-9; d_gene: TRBD1
CDR3aa: CASSIWGVEQFF; j_gene: TRBJ2-1; v_gene: TRBV19; d_gene: NA
CDR3aa: CASSERDRTTTEAFF; j_gene: TRBJ1-1; v_gene: TRBV6-1; d_gene: TRBD1
CDR3aa: CASSEYRGGRNEQFF; j_gene: TRBJ2-1; v_gene: TRBV25-1; d_gene: TRBD2
CDR3aa: CASSFRGFEQYF; j_gene: TRBJ2-7; v_gene: TRBV5-4; d_gene: NA
CDR3aa: CASSQVGGAGTQYF; j_gene: TRBJ2-3; v_gene: TRBV4-3; d_gene: NA
CDR3aa: CASSVVGTGTLYEQYF; j_gene: TRBJ2-7; v_gene: TRBV9; d_gene: TRBD1
CDR3aa: CASSLSARRTDTQYF; j_gene: TRBJ2-3; v_gene: TRBV5-1; d_gene: NA